Shown below are 28 T cell receptor beta chains from a single sample sequenced in a study of T cell responses to AZD1222 COVID-19 vaccine. Assay used: immunoSEQ multiplex PCR; TCRdb lists only in-frame clones, some missing. The sample lists 94,000 or so clones, almost 90% occurring once. The sample was peripheral blood, taken on day 0 of AZD1222 vaccination. The receptor set was obtained from an adult in good health.

This chain links TRBV6-2 or TRBV6-3 with TRBJ2-3, with TRBD1 identical over 10 bases. With V trimmed by 2 bases and J by 2 bases, 4 bases remained unmatched. This CDR3 is built from 16 residues. Germline CDR1 reads MNHEY; CDR2 reads SVGEGT. The CDR3 region is CASSYVGTGATDTQYF. CDR3 bases: TGTGCCAGCAGTTACGTCGGGACAGGGGCCACAGATACGCAGTATTTT.

The chain is built from TRBV4-3 and TRBJ1-5, with D possibly matching TRBD1 (6 bases). Germline values: CDR1 LGHNA, CDR2 YSLEER. Trimming took off 0 bases at V and 7 bases at J, with 13 bases between the two ends. The CDR3 totals 15 residues. The CDR3 loop reads CASSQDRGVGQPQHF. DNA of the CDR3: TGCGCCAGCAGCCAAGATAGGGGGGTAGGACAGCCCCAGCATTTT.

The V and J genes are TRBV5-1 and TRBJ2-3, with TRBD2 matching over 12 bases. The CDR3 has 16 residues. The germline gives CDR1 SGHRS, CDR2 YFSETQ. Trimming at V came to 2 bases and at J to 6 bases, leaving 7 bases not matched to a gene. CDR3: CASSFGLAGSGDTQYF. DNA of the CDR3: TGCGCCAGCAGCTTCGGACTAGCGGGGTCGGGGGATACGCAGTATTTT. Combining the CDR3 with reference TRBV5-1 and TRBJ2-3 gives the whole variable domain KAGVTQTPRYLIKTRGQQVTLSCSPISGHRSVSWYQQTPGQGLQFLFEYFSETQRNKGNFPGRFSGRQFSNSRSEMNVSTLELGDSALYLCASSFGLAGSGDTQYFGPGTRLTVL.

The chain couples TRBV7-3 to TRBJ1-1; 7 bases match TRBD1. Germline V gene data show CDR1 as SGHTA and CDR2 as FQGTGA. The CDR3 has 15 residues. With 7 bases clipped from V and 0 bases from J, the junction kept 8 bases outside the gene matches. The CDR3 DNA reads as TGTGCCAGCAAGTGGCAGGGGGACCTGAACACTGAAGCTTTCTTT. Protein sequence: CASKWQGDLNTEAFF.

CDR3 nucleotide sequence: TGTGCCAGCAGCCAAGATAGGAATAGGGAGTCCCTAAACTACGAGCAGTACTTC. It yields the protein CASSQDRNRESLNYEQYF. The genes are TRBV4-2 and TRBJ2-7; possible D gene TRBD2, 5 bases. CDR1 and CDR2 from the germline V gene are LGHNA and YNFKEQ. V lost 0 bases and J lost 3, with 21 bases in between. CDR3 size: 18 residues.

The chain carries TRBV5-1 and TRBJ1-6, with 8 positions matching TRBD1. Germline values: CDR1 SGHRS, CDR2 YFSETQ. The J segment lost 8 bases and the V segment lost 0 bases, leaving 4 bases of the junction unmatched. CDR3 size: 15 residues. The CDR3 reads CASSLANRGDSPLHF. The CDR3 DNA is TGCGCCAGCAGCTTGGCCAACAGGGGGGATTCACCCCTCCACTTT.

The chain is built from TRBV19 and TRBJ2-2, with D possibly matching TRBD2 (6 bases). The CDR3 covers 15 residues. The V and J ends lost 7 bases and 5 bases respectively, with 17 bases between them. Germline CDR1 LNHDA, CDR2 SQIVND (reference sequence). The CDR3 loop reads CASTKRAGGTGELFF. The CDR3 DNA sequence: TGTGCCAGTACTAAGCGGGCCGGAGGGACCGGGGAGCTGTTTTTT. Looking up the rest from reference TRBV19 and TRBJ2-2 gives the full variable domain: DGGITQSPKYLFRKEGQNVTLSCEQNLNHDAMYWYRQDPGQGLRLIYYSQIVNDFQKGDIAEGYSVSREKKESFPLTVTSAQKNPTAFYLCASTKRAGGTGELFFGEGSRLTVL.

The chain combines TRBV28 with TRBJ1-3; D gene uncertain. This CDR3 spans 13 amino acids. The germline gives CDR1 MDHEN, CDR2 SYDVKM. With 6 bases removed from V and 4 bases from J, the gap between germline ends came to 10 bases. Here the CDR3 DNA reads TGTGCCAGCAGCTTTGGCGTCGGAAACACCATATATTTT. Translation: CASSFGVGNTIYF.

This clone showed up just once. The chain uses TRBV7-9 and TRBJ1-1; D unclear. CDR1 is SEHNR and CDR2 is FQNEAQ in the germline V gene (reference sequence). CDR3 length: 13 residues. The V and J ends lost 4 bases and 5 bases respectively, with 11 bases between them. CDR3 DNA: TGTGCCAGCAGCTACGTTGAGGGAACTGAAGCTTTCTTT. As protein: CASSYVEGTEAFF.

The CDR3 DNA follows: TGTGCCAGCTCACTACTCGGGACTAGCGGGAGTGGAGAGACCCAGTACTTC. It is translated as CASSLLGTSGSGETQYF. V is TRBV18 and J is TRBJ2-5; TRBD2 matches at 14 bases. Germline V lookup: CDR1 KGHSH, CDR2 LQKENI. This CDR3 has 17 residues. The trim removed 4 bases at V and 4 bases at J, leaving 8 bases unmatched.

The chain combines TRBV7-6 with TRBJ2-5; D assignment may be TRBD1 or TRBD2 (7 bases each). The CDR3 covers 15 residues. Trimming shortened V by 0 bases and J by 10 bases, and 18 bases separated the two germline ends. The germline CDR1 and CDR2 sequences are SGHVS and FNYEAQ. For the CDR3, the DNA is TGTGCCAGCAGCTTAGCGTCAGGGGGGGGAGTCGTCCAGTACTTC. This encodes CASSLASGGGVVQYF. The variable domain in full, completed from reference TRBV7-6 and TRBJ2-5, reads GAGVSQSPRYKVTKRGQDVALRCDPISGHVSLYWYRQALGQGPEFLTYFNYEAQQDKSGLPNDRFSAERPEGSISTLTIQRTEQRDSAMYRCASSLASGGGVVQYFGPGTRLLVL.

The rearrangement links TRBV5-1 to TRBJ2-7; tentatively, D is TRBD2 (5 bases). The germline V and J ends were trimmed by 4 bases and 7 bases, with 21 bases remaining between them. This CDR3 is built from 15 residues. The germline V gene has CDR1 SGHRS and CDR2 YFSETQ. In DNA, the CDR3 is TGCGCCAGCAGCACCGGCGGGCAGCCCCCTGGGGAGCAGTACTTC. Residues: CASSTGGQPPGEQYF.

CDR3 nucleotide sequence: TGTGCCAGCTCACAGGGGTCGGGCAGGGGCTACGAGCAGTACTTC. The encoded protein is CASSQGSGRGYEQYF. The genes are TRBV18 and TRBJ2-7; a weak D match, TRBD1 (6 bases). The CDR3 extends over 15 amino acids. With 4 bases removed from V and 3 bases from J, the gap between germline ends came to 16 bases. The germline V gene encodes CDR1 KGHSH and CDR2 LQKENI.

V usage is TRBV7-2 and J usage is TRBJ2-2; unclear D gene. V gave up 1 base and J gave up 6 bases, with 9 bases separating them. Germline CDR1 reads SGHTA; CDR2 reads FQGNSA. The length of the CDR3 is 14 residues. The CDR3: CASSLGLGAGELFF. CDR3 sequence (DNA): TGTGCCAGCAGCTTAGGTCTAGGCGCCGGGGAGCTGTTTTTT.

V gene TRBV19 combines with J gene TRBJ2-5; D might be TRBD1 or TRBD2, each matching 5 bases. The CDR3 totals 13 residues. Germline V gene sequence: CDR1 LNHDA, CDR2 SQIVND (reference sequence). Trimming shortened V by 5 bases and J by 3 bases, and 10 bases separated the two germline ends. The CDR3 nucleotides read TGTGCCAGTAGTTTCGGGACCGAAGAGACCCAGTACTTC. This encodes CASSFGTEETQYF.

V usage is TRBV7-9 and J usage is TRBJ2-1; D not certain. Germline CDR1 reads SEHNR; CDR2 reads FQNEAQ (reference sequence). V lost 6 bases, J lost 7 bases, and 10 bases lay in between. The CDR3 extends over 12 amino acids. The DNA of the CDR3 is TGTGCCAGCAGAAATTTTCGGAATGAGCAGTTCTTC. Translated, it gives CASRNFRNEQFF.

The chain carries TRBV29-1 and TRBJ1-1; no firm D call. V was trimmed by 1 base and J by 1 base, leaving 4 bases between them. The CDR3 loop spans 12 amino acids. Germline V gene data show CDR1 as SQVTM and CDR2 as ANQGSEA. CDR3 sequence: CSVEGANTEAFF. DNA for the CDR3: TGCAGCGTTGAAGGGGCGAACACTGAAGCTTTCTTT.

This clone was picked up one time. The chain recombines TRBV6-4 with TRBJ1-2; no clear D. CDR1 is MRHNA and CDR2 is SNTAGT in the germline V gene. The V gene lost 0 bases and the J gene lost 3 bases, with 11 bases spanning the gap. This CDR3 comprises 15 residues. This chain's CDR3 is CASSDSIGPYYGYTF. In DNA form, the CDR3 reads TGTGCCAGCAGTGACTCGATAGGCCCCTACTATGGCTACACCTTC.

V usage is TRBV27 and J usage is TRBJ1-2; D might be TRBD1 (6 bases). Germline loops: CDR1 MNHEY, CDR2 SMNVEV (reference sequence). V lost 2 bases and J lost 4, with 11 bases in between. CDR3 size: 14 residues. The CDR3 reads CASSLNRAFYGYTF. In DNA, the CDR3 is TGTGCCAGCAGTTTAAACAGGGCCTTCTATGGCTACACCTTC.

V and J are TRBV7-2 and TRBJ2-5; weak D call: TRBD1 (6 bases). There are 14 residues in the CDR3. The ends were cut back, 2 bases at V and 5 bases at J, with 12 bases in the middle. Germline V lookup: CDR1 SGHTA, CDR2 FQGNSA. The chain's CDR3 is CASSLSGHTETQYF. The CDR3 coding sequence is TGTGCCAGCAGCTTATCGGGACACACGGAGACCCAGTACTTC.

The rearrangement joins TRBV6-5 to TRBJ1-5; D might be TRBD1 (5 bases). The CDR3 totals 14 residues. The ends were cut back, 8 bases at V and 1 base at J, with 12 bases in the middle. Germline loops: CDR1 MNHEY, CDR2 SVGAGI. The DNA for the CDR3 is TGTGCCAGCTTTCCCGGGGACAGCAATCAGCCCCAGCATTTT. Translation: CASFPGDSNQPQHF.

V usage is TRBV5-1 and J usage is TRBJ1-1; D remains ambiguous. The germline V gene encodes CDR1 SGHRS and CDR2 YFSETQ. The ends were cut back, 0 bases at V and 7 bases at J, with 13 bases in the middle. The CDR3 covers 14 residues. In DNA, the CDR3 is TGCGCCAGCAGCTTGGGGAACAGCGGACTTGAAGCTTTCTTT. Its translation: CASSLGNSGLEAFF.

The rearrangement uses TRBV18 and TRBJ1-2, with D unclear. Germline CDR1 reads KGHSH; CDR2 reads LQKENI. The V and J ends lost 6 bases and 4 bases respectively, with 18 bases between them. The CDR3 extends over 15 amino acids. The CDR3 DNA follows: TGTGCCAGCTCGCAAGAATCCTCCACGGGCTATGGCTACACCTTC. Protein product: CASSQESSTGYGYTF.

A single count supports this clone. The V and J genes are TRBV19 and TRBJ1-4; 9 bases align to TRBD1. After removal of 2 bases from V and 8 bases from J, the junction contained 0 bases not matched to a gene. Germline loops: CDR1 LNHDA, CDR2 SQIVND (reference sequence). This CDR3 has 13 amino acids. CDR3 in DNA: TGTGCCAGTAGTATAACAGGGGGCGAAAAACTGTTTTTT. It specifies CASSITGGEKLFF. Full variable domain (outside the CDR3, taken from reference TRBV19 and TRBJ1-4): DGGITQSPKYLFRKEGQNVTLSCEQNLNHDAMYWYRQDPGQGLRLIYYSQIVNDFQKGDIAEGYSVSREKKESFPLTVTSAQKNPTAFYLCASSITGGEKLFFGSGTQLSVL.

The rearrangement links TRBV19 to TRBJ1-3, with D possibly being TRBD1 (6 bases). V was trimmed by 6 bases and J by 2 bases, leaving 17 bases between them. The CDR3 consists of 16 residues. Germline CDR1 LNHDA, CDR2 SQIVND (reference sequence). CDR3 in amino acids: CASRGYRTATGNTIYF. The CDR3 DNA reads TGTGCCAGTAGGGGCTATCGGACAGCTACTGGAAACACCATATATTTT.

This chain joins TRBV21-1 and TRBJ2-7; TRBD2 is the table's D call, not checked against the DNA. TRBV21-1 counts as a pseudogene. The CDR3 spans 15 residues. In DNA form, the CDR3 reads TGTGCCAGCAGCAGGGGGAGACTAGCCTCCGTTGAGCAGTACTTC. Its translation: CASSRGRLASVEQYF.

The chain couples TRBV18 to TRBJ2-7; D is tentatively TRBD1 or TRBD2 (7 bases each). Trimming removed 4 bases from V and 4 bases from J, with 23 bases in between. This CDR3 is 17 amino acids long. CDR1 KGHSH and CDR2 LQKENI come from the germline V gene. For the CDR3, the DNA is TGTGCCAGCTCACTTAATAGTAGACCAGGGGGGGCTTACGAGCAGTACTTC. It is translated as CASSLNSRPGGAYEQYF.

This clone was seen just once. The gene calls are TRBV29-1 and TRBJ1-1; 10 bases fit TRBD1. Looked up from germline, CDR1 is SQVTM and CDR2 is ANQGSEA. Unmatched junction bases numbered 10, after V lost 1 base and J lost 2 bases. The CDR3 has 17 amino acids. CDR3 protein: CSVEVRQGAPFNTEAFF. CDR3 bases: TGCAGCGTTGAAGTTCGACAGGGGGCTCCGTTTAACACTGAAGCTTTCTTT.